The text below deals with one TCR beta chain. A much larger clonotype is one base distant, so this may be a read error. This sample is drawn from a study of T cells after yellow fever vaccination. TCRdb recomputed calls from the 5' RACE reads with MiXCR, one row per CDR3 protein. This table holds some 110,000 distinct CDR3 sequences, 7.4% found once. Germline assignment: CDR1 LGHDT and CDR2 YNNKEL (reference sequence). The CDR3 totals 17 residues. The clonotype comes from a man between 18 and 29 years old who received the YFV17D yellow fever vaccine. The chain has TRBV3-1 and TRBJ2-5; TRBD2 aligns across 9 bases. The sample was CD4+ T cells sorted from PBMCs, taken 10 to 11 days after the first yellow fever vaccination. CDR3 loop: CATSLFQGGGARETQYF. The CDR3 coding sequence is TGTGCCACCAGCCTATTCCAGGGCGGGGGGGCCCGGGAGACCCAGTACTTC.